These 25 T cell receptor beta chains were sequenced from one sample in a study of Ad26.COV2.S vaccination and SARS-CoV-2 variants. Measured with immunoSEQ multiplex PCR; TCRdb has only the in-frame clones, and not every one. The sample includes 350,000 to 400,000 clones, 80% to 90% of them seen just once. The treatment denotes: around 19 received Ad26.COV2.S at low or high dose, single or two shots; roughly 5 received placebo; per-sample allocation not given. On day 63 after the first injection, vaccine and placebo recipients gave samples. Sample: peripheral blood, taken in a trial of Ad26.COV2.S vaccine versus placebo. Source of these receptors: a person aged 18-65 years who received the Ad26.COV2.S COVID-19 vaccine or a placebo.

The CDR3 sequence is CASSAWDRVGVTEAFF. In DNA form, the CDR3 reads TGTGCCAGCAGCGCATGGGACAGGGTAGGAGTCACTGAAGCTTTCTTT. The J gene is TRBJ1-1, the V gene TRBV7-9, with TRBD1 matching over 9 bases. The CDR3 loop spans 16 amino acids. Losses at the gene ends were 5 bases for V and 4 bases for J; bases not matched to a gene: 11. The germline V gene has CDR1 SEHNR and CDR2 FQNEAQ (reference sequence).

The chain couples TRBV19 to TRBJ2-1, with a tentative D call TRBD1 (6 bases). Germline CDR1 and CDR2: LNHDA and SQIVND (reference sequence). V lost 4 bases and J 0 bases, leaving 10 bases between the germline ends. The CDR3 is made up of 15 amino acids. This chain's CDR3 is CASSSRQDSYNEQFF. The CDR3 DNA reads as TGTGCCAGTAGTAGTCGACAGGACTCCTACAATGAGCAGTTCTTC.

V usage is TRBV11-2 and J usage is TRBJ2-7; 9 bases line up with TRBD1. The germline V gene has CDR1 SGHAT and CDR2 FQNNGV. J gave up 2 bases and V 5 bases, and 13 bases lay outside the gene matches. There are 17 residues in the CDR3. CDR3 bases: TGTGCCAGCAGCACAAATTTACAGGGGGCTCTTCCCTACGAGCAGTACTTC. The encoded protein is CASSTNLQGALPYEQYF.

The chain employs TRBV5-1 and TRBJ1-4; TRBD1 might be the D (5 bases). V was trimmed by 4 bases and J by 7 bases, leaving 14 bases between them. Germline values: CDR1 SGHRS, CDR2 YFSETQ. This CDR3 has 14 residues. The CDR3 bases are TGCGCCAGCAGCCATGACAGCTTACCTGAAAAACTGTTTTTT. It translates to CASSHDSLPEKLFF.

The chain couples TRBV7-9 to TRBJ1-6; no definite D call. This CDR3 has 13 amino acids. V shed 2 bases and J shed 7 bases, with 6 bases lying between them. Germline lookup yields CDR1 SEHNR and CDR2 FQNEAQ (reference sequence). The DNA of the CDR3 is TGTGCCAGCAGCTTATCAGTCAATTCACCCCTCCACTTT. The encoded protein is CASSLSVNSPLHF.

V usage is TRBV9 and J usage is TRBJ1-1, with 7 bases aligning to TRBD1. Looked up from germline, CDR1 is SGDLS and CDR2 is YYNGEE. The CDR3 length is 13 residues. V shed 0 bases and J 6 bases; nucleotides not matched to a gene: 2. CDR3 in amino acids: CASSVEGAPEAFF. The CDR3 nucleotides are TGTGCCAGCAGCGTAGAGGGGGCCCCTGAAGCTTTCTTT.

The chain recombines TRBV19 with TRBJ2-2; tentatively, D is TRBD1 or TRBD2 (5 bases each). The V gene's germline CDR1 is LNHDA and CDR2 SQIVND (reference sequence). With 4 bases removed from V and 3 bases from J, the gap between germline ends came to 9 bases. This CDR3 has 14 amino acids. For the CDR3, the DNA is TGTGCCAGTAGTAACGGGGCGCACACCGGGGAGCTGTTTTTT. Its translation: CASSNGAHTGELFF.

This clone was observed a handful of times. The rearrangement joins TRBV5-4 to TRBJ2-2; 10 bases agree with TRBD2. The germline gives CDR1 SGHNT, CDR2 YYREEE (reference sequence). Trimming removed 3 bases from V and 1 base from J; junction bases left unmatched: 3. The CDR3 contains 16 residues. The CDR3 DNA is TGTGCCAGCAGCTCTCGACTAGCGGGGAACACCGGGGAGCTGTTTTTT. Translating it yields CASSSRLAGNTGELFF. The complete variable domain, with remaining parts taken from reference TRBV5-4 and TRBJ2-2, reads ETGVTQSPTHLIKTRGQQVTLRCSSQSGHNTVSWYQQALGQGPQFIFQYYREEENGRGNFPPRFSGLQFPNYSSELNVNALELDDSALYLCASSSRLAGNTGELFFGEGSRLTVL.

The genes are TRBV7-2 and TRBJ2-7; D unresolved. The CDR3 has 12 amino acids. Germline V gene data show CDR1 as SGHTA and CDR2 as FQGNSA. Trimming took off 5 bases at V and 4 bases at J, with 9 bases between the two ends. DNA of the CDR3: TGTGCCAGCAGCGGCCCGGGTTACGAGCAGTACTTC. Translated: CASSGPGYEQYF.

This rearrangement joins TRBV5-1 to TRBJ1-1; D perhaps matches TRBD1 (5 bases). The V gene lost 0 bases and the J gene lost 4 bases, with 13 bases spanning the gap. CDR3 length equals 15 residues. CDR1 is SGHRS and CDR2 is YFSETQ in the germline V gene. CDR3 DNA sequence: TGCGCCAGCAGCTTGGCGGGGGTTGGAAGCACTGAAGCTTTCTTT. Translation: CASSLAGVGSTEAFF.

The V and J genes are TRBV4-1 and TRBJ2-5, with D possibly TRBD1 on 5 matching bases. The CDR3 has 14 amino acids. Trimming took off 8 bases at V and 0 bases at J, with 13 bases between the two ends. CDR1 is MGHRA, CDR2 YSYEKL, per germline. The DNA of the CDR3 is TGCGCCAGCTCTCCGACAGAGAACCAAGAGACCCAGTACTTC. It is translated as CASSPTENQETQYF.

The V gene is TRBV13, the J gene TRBJ2-1; D may be TRBD1 (6 bases). Germline V gives CDR1 PRHDT, CDR2 FYEKMQ (reference sequence). This CDR3 is built from 16 residues. V dropped 5 bases and J dropped 2 bases, with 16 bases sitting between them. CDR3 residues: CASSLVGQRTYNEQFF. The CDR3 DNA follows: TGTGCCAGCAGCCTTGTTGGACAGAGGACCTACAATGAGCAGTTCTTC.

CDR3 protein: CASSLSGTSAKNIQYF. CDR3 coding DNA: TGCGCCAGCAGCTTGTCTGGGACAAGCGCCAAAAACATTCAGTACTTC. The chain uses TRBV5-1 and TRBJ2-4, with D possibly TRBD1 on 6 matching bases. V was trimmed by 1 base and J by 1 base, leaving 12 bases between them. Germline loops: CDR1 SGHRS, CDR2 YFSETQ. The CDR3 consists of 16 residues.

The V and J genes are TRBV12-3 or TRBV12-4 and TRBJ1-4; no clear D. V was cut by 5 bases and J by 5 bases, with 9 bases left in between. The CDR3 runs 13 residues. This CDR3 reads CASSLGYNEKLFF. The CDR3 coding sequence is TGTGCCAGCAGTCTTGGTTACAATGAAAAACTGTTTTTT.

The genes are TRBV28 and TRBJ2-5; D ambiguous. Trimming cost V 2 bases and J 2 bases, with 9 bases left between them. Germline assignment: CDR1 MDHEN and CDR2 SYDVKM. The length of the CDR3 is 14 residues. The CDR3 spells CASSLRQDQETQYF. CDR3 DNA sequence: TGTGCCAGCAGTTTAAGGCAGGATCAAGAGACCCAGTACTTC.

The chain is built from TRBV5-4 and TRBJ2-5; 10 bases align to TRBD1. The CDR3 consists of 15 residues. Germline V gene sequence: CDR1 SGHNT, CDR2 YYREEE (reference sequence). With V trimmed by 5 bases and J by 1 base, 5 bases remained unmatched. In DNA form, the CDR3 reads TGTGCCAGCAGTTCGGGACAGGGGCTCCAAGAGACCCAGTACTTC. Its protein product is CASSSGQGLQETQYF.

The rearrangement uses TRBV4-1 and TRBJ1-4; D is unresolved. This CDR3 is 16 amino acids long. Trimming took off 4 bases at V and 4 bases at J, with 16 bases between the two ends. CDR1 is MGHRA and CDR2 is YSYEKL in the germline V gene. CDR3 residues: CASSPTKESLNEKLFF. The CDR3 coding sequence is TGCGCCAGCAGCCCCACTAAGGAGAGCCTTAATGAAAAACTGTTTTTT.

The sample holds a few counts of this clone. The V gene is TRBV2, the J gene TRBJ1-5; no definite D call. Germline V gene data show CDR1 as SNHLY and CDR2 as FYNNEI. Trimming removed 4 bases from V and 7 bases from J, with 17 bases in between. This CDR3 is 15 amino acids long. CDR3 in amino acids: CASSVNEGTDQPQHF. CDR3 nucleotides: TGTGCCAGCAGTGTTAATGAGGGAACGGACCAGCCCCAGCATTTT.

This clone was seen once. As DNA, the CDR3 is TGTGCCATCAGCGCGGAAGGGGTCCGGAAACTGTTTTTT. Translating it yields CAISAEGVRKLFF. This sequence joins TRBV10-3 and TRBJ1-4; D is perhaps TRBD1 (5 bases). Germline V lookup: CDR1 ENHRY, CDR2 SYGVKD. This CDR3 spans 13 amino acids. V lost 6 bases and J lost 11, with 16 bases in between.

The chain couples TRBV5-5 to TRBJ2-7; D possibly corresponds to TRBD2 (5 bases). Looked up from germline, CDR1 is SGHKS and CDR2 is YYEKEE (reference sequence). The V end lost 4 bases, the J end lost 1 base, and 12 bases lay between the germline ends. This CDR3 has 14 amino acids. CDR3: CASSPPRGSYEQYF. CDR3 DNA: TGTGCCAGCAGCCCCCCGCGAGGGTCCTACGAGCAGTACTTC.

The J gene is TRBJ2-1, the V gene TRBV24-1; 11 bases align to TRBD2. CDR1 and CDR2 (germline): KGHDR, SFDVKD. The CDR3 length is 16 residues. The ends lost 4 bases at V and 4 bases at J; junction bases unmatched: 5. CDR3 DNA: TGTGCCACCAGTGACCTTGCTAGCGGGGGGTACAATGAGCAGTTCTTC. This encodes CATSDLASGGYNEQFF.

The genes are TRBV5-4 and TRBJ2-2; unclear D gene. The CDR3 extends over 11 amino acids. Germline values: CDR1 SGHNT, CDR2 YYREEE (reference sequence). V shed 0 bases and J shed 7 bases, with 1 base lying between them. The CDR3, as DNA: TGTGCCAGCAGCTTGGACGGGGAGCTGTTTTTT. The encoded protein is CASSLDGELFF.

CDR3 loop: CASSESATNEKLFF. CDR3 coding DNA: TGTGCCAGCAGTGAATCAGCAACTAATGAAAAACTGTTTTTT. This chain uses TRBV6-1 with TRBJ1-4, with D hard to call. V lost 2 bases and J 0 bases, leaving 4 bases between the germline ends. This CDR3 is 14 amino acids long. The V gene's germline CDR1 is MNHNS and CDR2 SASEGT.

The chain links TRBV27 to TRBJ1-2; possible D gene TRBD1, 6 bases. The germline CDR1 and CDR2 sequences are MNHEY and SMNVEV (reference sequence). V lost 3 bases, J lost 5 bases, and 13 bases lay in between. The CDR3 runs to 14 residues. The CDR3 nucleotides are TGTGCCAGCAGTTTCGCCGGACAGTCGTATGGCTACACCTTC. Protein: CASSFAGQSYGYTF.

Remarks on this clone: This CDR3 is also generated by other DNA sequences in the sample. The chain uses TRBV27 and TRBJ1-1, with D uncertain. V gave up 2 bases and J gave up 1 base, with 8 bases separating them. The length of the CDR3 is 14 residues. Germline V gene data show CDR1 as MNHEY and CDR2 as SMNVEV (reference sequence). The CDR3 loop is CASSLRAGNTEAFF. CDR3 nucleotides: TGTGCCAGCAGTTTAAGGGCAGGGAACACTGAAGCTTTCTTT.